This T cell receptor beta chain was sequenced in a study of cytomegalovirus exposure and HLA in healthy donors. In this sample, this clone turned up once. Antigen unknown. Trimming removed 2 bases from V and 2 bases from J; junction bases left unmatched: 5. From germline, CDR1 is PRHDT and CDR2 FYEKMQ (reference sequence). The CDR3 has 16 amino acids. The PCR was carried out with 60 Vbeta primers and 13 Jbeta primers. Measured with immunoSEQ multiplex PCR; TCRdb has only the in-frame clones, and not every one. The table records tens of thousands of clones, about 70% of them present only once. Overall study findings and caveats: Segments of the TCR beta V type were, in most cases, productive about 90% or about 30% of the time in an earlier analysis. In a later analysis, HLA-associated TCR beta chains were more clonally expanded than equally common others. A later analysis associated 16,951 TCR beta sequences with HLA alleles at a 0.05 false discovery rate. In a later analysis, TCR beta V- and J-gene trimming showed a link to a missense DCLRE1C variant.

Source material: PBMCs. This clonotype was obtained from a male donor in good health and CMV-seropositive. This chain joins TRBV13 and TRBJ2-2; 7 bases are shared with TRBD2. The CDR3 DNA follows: TGTGCCAGCAGCTTACCCGGGACTACCAACACCGGGGAGCTGTTTTTT. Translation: CASSLPGTTNTGELFF.